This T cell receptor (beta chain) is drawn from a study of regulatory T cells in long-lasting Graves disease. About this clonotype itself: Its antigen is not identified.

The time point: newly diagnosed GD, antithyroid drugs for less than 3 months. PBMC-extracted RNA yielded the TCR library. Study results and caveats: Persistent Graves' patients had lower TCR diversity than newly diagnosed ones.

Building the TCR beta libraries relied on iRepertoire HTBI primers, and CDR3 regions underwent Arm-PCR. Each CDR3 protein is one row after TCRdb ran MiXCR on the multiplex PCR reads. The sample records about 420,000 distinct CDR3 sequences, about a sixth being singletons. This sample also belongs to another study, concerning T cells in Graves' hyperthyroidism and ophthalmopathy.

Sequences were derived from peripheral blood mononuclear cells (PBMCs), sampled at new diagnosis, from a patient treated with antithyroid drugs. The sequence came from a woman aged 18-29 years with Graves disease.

The CDR3 region has the DNA TGTGCCAGCAGTTCACAGGGCTCTGGGGCCAACGTCCTGACTTTC. Translating it yields CASSSQGSGANVLTF. The V and J genes are TRBV28 and TRBJ2-6; maybe TRBD1 (6 bases). The CDR3 has 15 amino acids. V was pared by 4 bases and J by 0 bases, with 7 bases between. Germline CDR1 reads MDHEN; CDR2 reads SYDVKM. Drawing the rest from reference TRBV28 and TRBJ2-6, the complete variable domain is DVKVTQSSRYLVKRTGEKVFLECVQDMDHENMFWYRQDPGLGLRLIYFSYDVKMKEKGDIPEGYSVSREKKERFSLILESASTNQTSMYLCASSSQGSGANVLTFGAGSRLTVL.